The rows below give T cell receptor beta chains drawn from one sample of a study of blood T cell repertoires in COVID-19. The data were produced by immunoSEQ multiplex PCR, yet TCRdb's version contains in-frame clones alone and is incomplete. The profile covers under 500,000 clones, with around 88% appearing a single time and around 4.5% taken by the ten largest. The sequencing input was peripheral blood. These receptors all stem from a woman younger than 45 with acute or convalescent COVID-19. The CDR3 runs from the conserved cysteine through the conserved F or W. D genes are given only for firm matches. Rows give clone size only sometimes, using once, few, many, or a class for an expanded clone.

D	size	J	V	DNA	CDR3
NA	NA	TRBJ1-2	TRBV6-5	TGTGCCAGCACCACCGGACTTTCTGGCTACACCTTC	CASTTGLSGYTF
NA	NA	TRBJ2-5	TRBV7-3	TGTGCCAGCAGCTTTGAGGGCGGAGAGACCCAGTACTTC	CASSFEGGETQYF
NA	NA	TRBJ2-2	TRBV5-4	TGTGCCAGCAGCCCGCACAGCCGCGGGGACACCGGGGAGCTGTTTTTT	CASSPHSRGDTGELFF
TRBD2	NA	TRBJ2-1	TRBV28	TGTGCCAGCAGTGTACCGCGGGGGTCACTCAATGAGCAGTTCTTC	CASSVPRGSLNEQFF
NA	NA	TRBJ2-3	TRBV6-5	TGTGCCAGCAGTTACTCGGGCCCAAGCACAGATACGCAGTATTTT	CASSYSGPSTDTQYF
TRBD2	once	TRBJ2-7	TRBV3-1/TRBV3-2	TGTGCCAGCAGCCAAGATCGAAAGCGGGGGGGCCGCGAGCAGTACTTC	CASSQDRKRGGREQYF
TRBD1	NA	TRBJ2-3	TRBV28	TGTGCCAGCAGTGCCTCCGGGACAGGGTCTTCGTATACGCAGTATTTT	CASSASGTGSSYTQYF
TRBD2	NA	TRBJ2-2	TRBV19	TGTGCCAGTAGTAGACTAGCGGGGGGAAATGGGGAGCTGTTTTTT	CASSRLAGGNGELFF
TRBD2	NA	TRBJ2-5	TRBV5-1	TGCGCCAGCAGCCCCACCTCCACCGCGGGGGGGACCCAGTACTTC	CASSPTSTAGGTQYF
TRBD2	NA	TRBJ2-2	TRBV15	TGTGCCACCAGCAAAGAGATGGCAGCGGGGGGGCCCACCGGGGAGCTGTTTTTT	CATSKEMAAGGPTGELFF
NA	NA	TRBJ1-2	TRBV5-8	TGTGCCGCCGGCGTGGAGTGGGACATGGACTATGGCTACACCTTC	CAAGVEWDMDYGYTF
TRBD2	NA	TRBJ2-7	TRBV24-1	TGTGCCACCAGTTCTGCTAGCGGCCCTGATCAGCAGTACTTC	CATSSASGPDQQYF
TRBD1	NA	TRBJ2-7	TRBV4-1	TGCGCCAGCAGCCAAGATGGGACAGGGAGGAATTACGAGCAGTACTTC	CASSQDGTGRNYEQYF
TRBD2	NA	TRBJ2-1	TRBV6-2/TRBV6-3	TGTGCCAGCAGTTTGAAAAGCGGGGGTTGGCAGTTCTTC	CASSLKSGGWQFF
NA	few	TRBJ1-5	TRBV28	TGTGCCAGCACCGGGACATCCAAGAATCAGCCCCAGCATTTT	CASTGTSKNQPQHF
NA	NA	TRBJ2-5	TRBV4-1	TGCGCCAGCGCCGAATGGGGCTTACAAGAGACCCAGTACTTC	CASAEWGLQETQYF
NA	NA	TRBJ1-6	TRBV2	TGTGCCAGCAAGGACCGGTGGGGGGCACCCCTCCACTTT	CASKDRWGAPLHF
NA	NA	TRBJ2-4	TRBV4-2	TGTGCCAGCAGCCAAACGGGCATTCAGTACTTC	CASSQTGIQYF
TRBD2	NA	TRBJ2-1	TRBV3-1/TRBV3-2	TGTGCCAGCAGCCAAAGGCCCCCTTTTGCTAGCGGGTACAATGAGCAGTTCTTC	CASSQRPPFASGYNEQFF
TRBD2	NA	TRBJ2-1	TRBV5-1	TGCGCCAGCAGCTACCCGGGGACTAGCGGGGGATCCGAGCAGTTCTTC	CASSYPGTSGGSEQFF
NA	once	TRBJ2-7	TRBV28	TGTGCCAGCAGACCGGACAGTTACGAGCAGTACTTC	CASRPDSYEQYF
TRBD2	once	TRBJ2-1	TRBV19	TGTGCCAGTAGTATAGCGGGGGGGCGTAATGAGCAGTTCTTC	CASSIAGGRNEQFF
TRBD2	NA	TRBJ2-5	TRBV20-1	TGCAGTGCTAGTAAGGTCCTAGCGGGGGGTCGACCCATGGAGACCCAGTACTTC	CSASKVLAGGRPMETQYF
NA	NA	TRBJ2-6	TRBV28	TGTGCCAGCAGGAGCTCTGGGGCCAACGTCCTGACTTTC	CASRSSGANVLTF
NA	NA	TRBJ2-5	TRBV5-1	TGCGCCAGCAGCTTGGGGGCTTGGGAGAGGGAGACCCAGTACTTC	CASSLGAWERETQYF
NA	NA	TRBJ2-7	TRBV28	TGTGCCAGCAGTTTGCCGGGAGTTTACGAGCAGTACTTC	CASSLPGVYEQYF
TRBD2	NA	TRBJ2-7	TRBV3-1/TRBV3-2	TGTGCCAGCAGCCAACCCAGTGGGGCGGGGGGATACGAGCAGTACTTC	CASSQPSGAGGYEQYF
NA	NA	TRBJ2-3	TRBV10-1	TGCGCCAGCAGTGAGTCGGACATTTTCACAGATACGCAGTATTTT	CASSESDIFTDTQYF
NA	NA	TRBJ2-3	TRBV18	TGTGCCAGCTCACCACCCGACAGGCCTAGCACAGATACGCAGTATTTT	CASSPPDRPSTDTQYF
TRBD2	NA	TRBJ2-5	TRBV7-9	TGTGCCAGCAGCTCGGGGCCTAGCGGGGGCCGGCAAGAGACCCAGTACTTC	CASSSGPSGGRQETQYF
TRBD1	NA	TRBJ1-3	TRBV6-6	TGTGCCAGCAGGCCTACAGGGGGCTCTGGAAACACCATATATTTT	CASRPTGGSGNTIYF
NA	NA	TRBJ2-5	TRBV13	TGTGCCAGCAGCTTAGCCCTGGACAGAAAAGAGACCCAGTACTTC	CASSLALDRKETQYF
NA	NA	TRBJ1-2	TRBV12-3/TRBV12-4	TGTGCCACCGATGGCGGCTATGGCTACACCTTC	CATDGGYGYTF
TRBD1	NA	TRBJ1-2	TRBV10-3	TGTGCCATCAGTGATGGGACAGGGGTCTATGGCTACACCTTC	CAISDGTGVYGYTF
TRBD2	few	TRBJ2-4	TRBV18	TGTGCCAGCTCACCACAAAGCGGGGGAAAAGGCAAAAACATTCAGTACTTC	CASSPQSGGKGKNIQYF
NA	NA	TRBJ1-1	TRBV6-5	TGTGCCAGCAGAACAGTGAACACTGAAGCTTTCTTT	CASRTVNTEAFF
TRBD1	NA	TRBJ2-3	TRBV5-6	TGTGCCAGCAGCTTGTTGACAGGGGATCATACGCAGTATTTT	CASSLLTGDHTQYF
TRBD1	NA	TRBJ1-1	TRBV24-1	TGTGCCACCAGACCGACAGGGTCAACTGAAGCTTTCTTT	CATRPTGSTEAFF
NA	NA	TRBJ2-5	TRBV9	TGTGCCAGCAGCGTAGGGCTGGGAGTGAAAGAGACCCAGTACTTC	CASSVGLGVKETQYF
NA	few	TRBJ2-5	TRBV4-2	TGTGCCAGCAGCCAAGATTATCTCAAGGGGCAGACCCAGTACTTC	CASSQDYLKGQTQYF
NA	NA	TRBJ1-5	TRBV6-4	TGTGCCAGCAGCGACAGCAGGAGCAATCAGCCCCAGCATTTT	CASSDSRSNQPQHF
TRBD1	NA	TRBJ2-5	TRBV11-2	TGTGCCAGCAGCTTAGGGCAAAACAGGGGGCAAAGGGAGACCCAGTACTTC	CASSLGQNRGQRETQYF
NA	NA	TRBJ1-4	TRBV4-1	TGCGCCAGCAGCCTGCGTCGGGGGTTCCTGCCTGTGGAAAAACTGTTTTTT	CASSLRRGFLPVEKLFF
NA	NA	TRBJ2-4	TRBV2	TGTGCCAGCCTCTCGGAGAGAGCCAAAAACATTCAGTACTTC	CASLSERAKNIQYF
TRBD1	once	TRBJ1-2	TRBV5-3	TGTGCCAGAAGCTTACCAAACCGACAGGGGTTAGATGGCTACACCTTC	CARSLPNRQGLDGYTF
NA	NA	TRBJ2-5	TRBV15	TGTGCCACCAGCAGAGGGACTAAAGAGACCCAGTACTTC	CATSRGTKETQYF
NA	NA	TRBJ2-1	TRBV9	TGTGCCAGCAGCGTAGGGACGGGATTCTACAATGAGCAGTTCTTC	CASSVGTGFYNEQFF
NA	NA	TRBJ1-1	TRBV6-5	TGTGCCAGCAGTTACGGGTATCGGGCTGAAGCTTTCTTT	CASSYGYRAEAFF
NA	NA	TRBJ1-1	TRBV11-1	TGTGCCAGCAGCTTGGAGGTGAACACTGAAGCTTTCTTT	CASSLEVNTEAFF
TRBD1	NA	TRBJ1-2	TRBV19	TGTGCCAGTAGTACCGGACAGGGGGCCTACTATGGCTACACCTTC	CASSTGQGAYYGYTF
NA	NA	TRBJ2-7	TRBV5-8	TGTGCCACCATACCGGGGGACCCCGCCTACGAGCAGTACTTC	CATIPGDPAYEQYF
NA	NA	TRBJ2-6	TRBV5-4	TGTGCCAGCAGCCGAAAAGAGTCTGGGGCCAACGTCCTGACTTTC	CASSRKESGANVLTF
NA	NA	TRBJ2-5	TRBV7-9	TGTGCCAGCAGCTGGGGGACTGGACAAGAGACCCAGTACTTC	CASSWGTGQETQYF
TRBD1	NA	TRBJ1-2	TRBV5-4	TGTGCCAGCAGCCCACCGGGACAGCTTCATGGCTACACCTTC	CASSPPGQLHGYTF
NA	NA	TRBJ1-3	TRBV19	TGTGCCAGTAGCGGGACAACCATTGGAAACACCATATATTTT	CASSGTTIGNTIYF
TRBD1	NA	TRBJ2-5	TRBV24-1	TGTGCCACCAGTGATCCCGGGACAGGGCAGCTCGAGACCCAGTACTTC	CATSDPGTGQLETQYF
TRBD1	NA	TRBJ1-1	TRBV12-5	TGTGCTAGTGGTTTACTCGGGACAGGGCACACTGAAGCTTTCTTT	CASGLLGTGHTEAFF
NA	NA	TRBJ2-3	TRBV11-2	TGTGCCAGCAGCCCCAAAGGGGGCACAGATACGCAGTATTTT	CASSPKGGTDTQYF
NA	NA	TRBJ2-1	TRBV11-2	TGTGCCAGCAGCTCGCTTAGGGGTGACGCCTACAATGAGCAGTTCTTC	CASSSLRGDAYNEQFF